This is a list of T cell receptor beta chains from one sample in a study of vaccination effects on CD4 cells after COVID-19. The antigens of these receptors remain unknown. The protocol was immunoSEQ multiplex PCR, while the TCRdb copy is restricted to in-frame clones and leaves out a portion. Here the sample spans approximately 47,000 clones, roughly 70% being singletons. The sequenced sample was CD4+ T cells from PBMCs cultured without peptide, obtained after COVID-19 vaccination. The receptor set was obtained from a human donor who received a COVID-19 vaccine. CDR3s include the opening cysteine and the closing phenylalanine or tryptophan. Fields, in order: J gene, D gene, clone size, V gene, CDR3 DNA, CDR3 protein. The D gene is left open where the match is weak. Where a row states a size, it is once, few, many or the class of an expanded clone; other rows omit it.

TRBJ1-6 | NA | NA | TRBV20-1 | TGCAGTGCTAGTTCAGGGAGGGGCTCCTATAATTCACCCCTCCACTTT | CSASSGRGSYNSPLHF
TRBJ2-2 | TRBD1 | NA | TRBV19 | TGTGCCAGTACCTCGACAGGGGACACCGGGGAGCTGTTTTTT | CASTSTGDTGELFF
TRBJ2-7 | NA | NA | TRBV3-1/TRBV3-2 | TGTGCCAGCAGCCAAGGTGACAGGCTCCTGCAGTACTTC | CASSQGDRLLQYF
TRBJ1-2 | NA | NA | TRBV5-1 | TGCGCCAGCAGCCCCGGGACATACTATGGCTACACCTTC | CASSPGTYYGYTF
TRBJ1-4 | NA | NA | TRBV3-1/TRBV3-2 | TGTGCCAGCAGCCATAGCCCTACGGGGAATGAAAAACTGTTTTTT | CASSHSPTGNEKLFF
TRBJ1-6 | TRBD1 | NA | TRBV11-1 | TGTGCCAGCGGCGGACAGGCAGATAATTCACCCCTCCACTTT | CASGGQADNSPLHF
TRBJ1-3 | NA | NA | TRBV11-2 | TGTGCCAGCAGCTTAGACGGGAACTCTGGAAACACCATATATTTT | CASSLDGNSGNTIYF
TRBJ1-3 | TRBD1 | NA | TRBV5-1 | TGCGCCAGCAGCCAGGGCCACGCGACAGGGGCCGGTGGAAACACCATATATTTT | CASSQGHATGAGGNTIYF
TRBJ2-1 | NA | few | TRBV3-1/TRBV3-2 | TGTGCCAGCAGCCAGTCGGACAATGAGCAGTTCTTC | CASSQSDNEQFF
TRBJ1-1 | NA | few | TRBV7-8 | TGTGCCAGCAGCTTAGTTGAGGTCAACACTGAAGCTTTCTTT | CASSLVEVNTEAFF
TRBJ1-5 | NA | NA | TRBV30 | TGTGCCTGGAGTGTAGGGAACAATCAGCCCCAGCATTTT | CAWSVGNNQPQHF
TRBJ2-3 | NA | NA | TRBV13 | TGTGCCAGCAGCTTAGAGCGGCTCACGCAGTATTTT | CASSLERLTQYF
TRBJ1-2 | NA | once | TRBV6-6 | TGTGCCAGCAGTTACGCGGAACCGGGTCCTAACTATGGCTACACCTTC | CASSYAEPGPNYGYTF
TRBJ1-4 | NA | few | TRBV12-2 | TGTGCAAGTCGCTTAGCGATTGAAAGGGGGACTAATGAAAAACTGTTTTTT | CASRLAIERGTNEKLFF
TRBJ1-3 | TRBD1 | few | TRBV10-3 | TGTGCCATCAGACCGGGACAGGGCTCTGGAAACACCATATATTTT | CAIRPGQGSGNTIYF
TRBJ2-3 | NA | NA | TRBV10-1 | TGCGCCAGCAGTGAATCGGGGGTTGGCACAGATACGCAGTATTTT | CASSESGVGTDTQYF
TRBJ2-4 | NA | NA | TRBV20-1 | TGCAGTGCTAGTCACCCGATGTCATCCCAGACTCAGTACTTC | CSASHPMSSQTQYF
TRBJ1-5 | TRBD1 | NA | TRBV30 | TGTGCCTGGGCTAGGACAGGGGAAGATCAGCCCCAGCATTTT | CAWARTGEDQPQHF
TRBJ1-4 | NA | few | TRBV5-1 | TGCGCCAGCAGCTTGAGTACAGCTGCTAATGAAAAACTGTTTTTT | CASSLSTAANEKLFF
TRBJ2-1 | TRBD2 | few | TRBV10-2 | TGCGCCAGCAGAGGGACTAGCGGGGCTAATGAGCAGTTCTTC | CASRGTSGANEQFF
TRBJ2-2 | TRBD2 | NA | TRBV7-9 | TGTGCCAGCAGCTCCGGACTAGCGAGGATCACGGCCGGGGAGCTGTTTTTT | CASSSGLARITAGELFF
TRBJ2-5 | TRBD1 | once | TRBV5-1 | TGCGCCAGCAGCTTCGGGACAGGAGGAGAGACCCAGTACTTC | CASSFGTGGETQYF
TRBJ2-3 | NA | NA | TRBV19 | TGTGCCAGTAGTGTCGGACCCACCCGCACAGATACGCAGTATTTT | CASSVGPTRTDTQYF
TRBJ2-7 | NA | NA | TRBV12-3/TRBV12-4 | TGTGCCAGCAGTGTCCGGACCTTCTACGAGCAGTACTTC | CASSVRTFYEQYF
TRBJ2-3 | TRBD1 | NA | TRBV30 | TGTGCCTGGAGTCAACAGGGGGCAGGCACAGATACGCAGTATTTT | CAWSQQGAGTDTQYF
TRBJ2-5 | NA | NA | TRBV6-5 | TGTGCCAGCTCCCGTCGCCAGGGGCTTATCGAGACCCAGTACTTC | CASSRRQGLIETQYF
TRBJ1-4 | TRBD1 | once | TRBV7-2 | TGTGCCAGCAGCTTAGTTTCGGTGACAGGGGAAAAACTGTTTTTT | CASSLVSVTGEKLFF
TRBJ2-7 | NA | NA | TRBV21-1 | TGTGCCAGCAGCAAAGGAATGAGGGAGTTGGTGGGCTACGAGCAGTACTTC | CASSKGMRELVGYEQYF
TRBJ2-7 | NA | NA | TRBV19 | TGTGCCAGTAGTATTTCCCCTCAGACACTCCTCTTGGAGCAGTACTTC | CASSISPQTLLLEQYF
TRBJ2-3 | TRBD2 | NA | TRBV2 | TGTGCCAGAGAAGCGGGAGTAGGCACAGATACGCAGTATTTT | CAREAGVGTDTQYF
TRBJ2-3 | NA | NA | TRBV18 | TGTGCCAGCTCACCACGGTCTATATCATCTAGCACAGATACGCAGTATTTT | CASSPRSISSSTDTQYF
TRBJ1-2 | TRBD1 | NA | TRBV6-5 | TGTGCCAGCAGTTACGGAACAGGGGGCCACTATGGCTACACCTTC | CASSYGTGGHYGYTF
TRBJ2-7 | NA | NA | TRBV7-8 | TGTGCCAGCAGCTTAATCCAGGGGAATACCTACGAGCAGTACTTC | CASSLIQGNTYEQYF
TRBJ2-5 | NA | NA | TRBV7-6 | TGTGCCAGCAGCTTAGGGTCCGGGAGAGAGACCCAGTACTTC | CASSLGSGRETQYF
TRBJ1-5 | NA | once | TRBV4-1 | TGCGCCAGCAGCCAAGATGGGGCGCGTTGGGGCAGGGATCAGCCCCAGCATTTT | CASSQDGARWGRDQPQHF
TRBJ2-1 | NA | NA | TRBV7-9 | TGTGCCAGCAGCTTAGATAGACTATTCTTC | CASSLDRLFF
TRBJ2-5 | NA | NA | TRBV7-2 | TGTGCCAGCAGCTTCTTACGCGGGATCGGCGAGACCCAGTACTTC | CASSFLRGIGETQYF
TRBJ1-2 | NA | once | TRBV5-4 | TGTGCCAGCAGCAGGGACCCAGGAGACTATGGCTACACCTTC | CASSRDPGDYGYTF
TRBJ2-7 | TRBD1 | NA | TRBV5-4 | TGTGCCAGCAGCCTGGGACAGGGACCCTCCTACGAGCAGTACTTC | CASSLGQGPSYEQYF
TRBJ2-5 | TRBD2 | NA | TRBV9 | TGTGCCAGCAGCGTAGTAGAGGGAGGAGCGGGGGAGACCCAGTACTTC | CASSVVEGGAGETQYF
TRBJ1-2 | NA | few | TRBV5-4 | TGTGCCAGCAGCTGGGCCGTCCTGAGTGGCTACACCTTC | CASSWAVLSGYTF
TRBJ2-3 | TRBD1 | NA | TRBV29-1 | TGCAGCGCCAGGGACAGGCTGGGCACAGATACGCAGTATTTT | CSARDRLGTDTQYF
TRBJ1-4 | NA | NA | TRBV3-1/TRBV3-2 | TGTGCCAGCAGCCGCCCTCAATCAGGGGCTACTAATGAAAAACTGTTTTTT | CASSRPQSGATNEKLFF
TRBJ2-3 | TRBD2 | NA | TRBV10-3 | TGTGCCATCAGTGAAGGGAGGGGTACGCAGTATTTT | CAISEGRGTQYF
TRBJ1-5 | NA | NA | TRBV11-2 | TGTGCCAGCAGCTTAGAGGGCGGGCAGGGCAATCAGCCCCAGCATTTT | CASSLEGGQGNQPQHF
TRBJ2-7 | NA | NA | TRBV7-2 | TGTGCCAGCAGCTTAGCGCGGGCGTGGGAGCAGTACTTC | CASSLARAWEQYF
TRBJ1-1 | TRBD1 | NA | TRBV10-3 | TGTGCCATCAGCCGAGGGACAGACAACACTGAAGCTTTCTTT | CAISRGTDNTEAFF
TRBJ2-2 | TRBD2 | NA | TRBV3-1/TRBV3-2 | TGTGCCAGCAGCCCATATGAACTTAGCGGGAGCGCCGGGGAGCTGTTTTTT | CASSPYELSGSAGELFF
TRBJ2-7 | TRBD2 | NA | TRBV12-5 | TGTGCTAGTGGTTTGGTGGTAGCGGGGACTCCTAAGACCTACGAGCAGTACTTC | CASGLVVAGTPKTYEQYF
TRBJ2-3 | NA | NA | TRBV24-1 | TGTGCCACCAGTGTTTCCGGGACCGATAGCACAGATACGCAGTATTTT | CATSVSGTDSTDTQYF
TRBJ1-2 | TRBD1 | NA | TRBV7-9 | TGTGCCAGCAGCTTCGGACAGGCTAGTGGCTACACCTTC | CASSFGQASGYTF
TRBJ2-1 | NA | NA | TRBV5-1 | TGCGCCAGCAGCTTATCTGGGCTAAGCTCTTACAATGAGCAGTTCTTC | CASSLSGLSSYNEQFF
TRBJ1-3 | NA | NA | TRBV19 | TGTGCCAGTAGCCTCTATTCCGGGCCTTCGGGAAACACCATATATTTT | CASSLYSGPSGNTIYF
TRBJ2-3 | NA | once | TRBV11-1 | TGTGCCAGCAGCTTAGTTGAACGAGATACGCAGTATTTT | CASSLVERDTQYF
TRBJ2-1 | NA | NA | TRBV19 | TGTGCCAGTAGTATAGGAGTGGGGGCGAGGACCTACAATGAGCAGTTCTTC | CASSIGVGARTYNEQFF
TRBJ2-2 | TRBD1 | few | TRBV7-9 | TGTGCCAGCAGCTTGGCCGGGACAGATCTGACCGGGGAGCTGTTTTTT | CASSLAGTDLTGELFF
TRBJ1-2 | TRBD1 | NA | TRBV12-3/TRBV12-4 | TGTGCCAGCAGTTGGACAGGGGCTGGCTACACCTTC | CASSWTGAGYTF
TRBJ1-6 | NA | NA | TRBV7-8 | TGTGCCAGCAGCTTAGAGGTGCGTGAAAGCTCCTATAATTCACCCCTCCACTTT | CASSLEVRESSYNSPLHF
TRBJ2-3 | TRBD2 | NA | TRBV7-6 | TGTGCCAGCAGTTCCCGTGTTAGCGGGAGGGCCACAGATACGCAGTATTTT | CASSSRVSGRATDTQYF